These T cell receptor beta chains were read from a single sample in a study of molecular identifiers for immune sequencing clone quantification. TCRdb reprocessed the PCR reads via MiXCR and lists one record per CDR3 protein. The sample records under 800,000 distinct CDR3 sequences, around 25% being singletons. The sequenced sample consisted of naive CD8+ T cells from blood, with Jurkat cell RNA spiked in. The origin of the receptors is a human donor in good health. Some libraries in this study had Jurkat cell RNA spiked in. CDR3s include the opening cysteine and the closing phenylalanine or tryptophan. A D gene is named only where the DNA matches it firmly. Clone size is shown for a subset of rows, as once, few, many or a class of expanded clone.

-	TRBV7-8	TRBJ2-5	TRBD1	CASSTNRDRIQETQYF	TGTGCCAGCAGCACTAACCGGGACAGGATTCAAGAGACCCAGTACTTC
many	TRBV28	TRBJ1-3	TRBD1	CASSLGTGPGNTIYF	TGTGCCAGCAGTTTAGGGACAGGGCCGGGAAACACCATATATTTT
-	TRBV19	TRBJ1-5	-	CASKKGDGGHF	TGTGCCAGTAAAAAGGGGGACGGGGGGCATTTT
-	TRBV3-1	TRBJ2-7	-	CASSQDRLTYEQYF	TGTGCCAGCAGCCAAGACAGGCTGACCTACGAGCAGTACTTC
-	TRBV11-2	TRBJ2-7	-	CASSPQTSNYEQYF	TGTGCCAGCAGCCCCCAGACTAGTAACTACGAGCAGTACTTC
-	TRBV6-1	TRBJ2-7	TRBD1	CASGEGQAPRYEQYF	TGTGCCAGCGGGGAAGGACAGGCCCCGCGGTACGAGCAGTACTTC
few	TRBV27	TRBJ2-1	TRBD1	CASSLSGGTGSYNEQFF	TGTGCCAGCAGTTTATCGGGAGGGACAGGGTCATACAATGAGCAGTTCTTC
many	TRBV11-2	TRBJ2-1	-	CASSLRGGPEQFF	TGTGCCAGCAGCTTGCGCGGAGGCCCGGAGCAGTTCTTC
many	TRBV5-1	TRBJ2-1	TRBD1	CASRYRDSYYNEQFF	TGCGCCAGCAGGTACCGGGACAGTTACTACAATGAGCAGTTCTTC
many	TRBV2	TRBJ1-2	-	CASNSDGYTF	TGTGCCAGCAACAGTGATGGCTACACCTTC
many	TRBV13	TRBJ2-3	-	CASSLQEDTQYF	TGTGCCAGCAGCTTACAGGAAGATACGCAGTATTTT
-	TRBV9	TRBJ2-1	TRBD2	CASSPTSGGDNEQFF	TGTGCCAGCAGCCCAACTAGCGGGGGAGACAATGAGCAGTTCTTC
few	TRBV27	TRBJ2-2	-	CASSLIQGELFF	TGTGCCAGCAGTTTAATTCAGGGGGAGCTGTTTTTT
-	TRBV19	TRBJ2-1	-	CASSIGFLANYNEQLF	TGTGCCAGTAGTATAGGTTTTCTAGCCAACTACAATGAGCAGCTCTTC
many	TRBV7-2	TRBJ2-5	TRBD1	CASSLAGQAHQETQYF	TGTGCCAGCAGCTTAGCCGGACAGGCCCACCAAGAGACCCAGTACTTC
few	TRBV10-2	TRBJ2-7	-	CASEGAGRHEQYF	TGCGCCAGCGAAGGGGCAGGGAGACACGAGCAGTACTTC
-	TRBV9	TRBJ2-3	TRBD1	CASSTSRTGDNTDTQYF	TGTGCCAGCAGCACATCCAGGACAGGGGATAACACAGATACGCAGTATTTT
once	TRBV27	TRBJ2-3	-	CASSSGHTTAPQYF	TGTGCTAGCAGTTCGGGACATACCACAGCTCCGCAGTATTTT
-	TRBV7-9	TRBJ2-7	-	CASSPLYGSEVRSYEQYF	TGTGCCAGCAGCCCCCTCTATGGATCGGAAGTAAGGTCCTACGAGCAGTACTTC
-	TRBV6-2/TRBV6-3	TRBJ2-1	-	CASSFTGTPPDNEQFF	TGTGCCAGCAGCTTTACCGGGACCCCACCCGACAATGAGCAGTTCTTC
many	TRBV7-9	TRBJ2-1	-	CASSSTGTYNEQFF	TGTGCCAGCAGCTCGACAGGTACCTACAATGAGCAGTTCTTC
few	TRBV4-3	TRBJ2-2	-	CASRGGRVTGELFF	TGCGCCAGCAGGGGGGGGCGCGTCACCGGGGAGCTGTTTTTT
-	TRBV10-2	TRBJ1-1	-	CASINTALVGISTEAFF	TGCGCCAGCATTAATACAGCTCTTGTAGGGATTAGCACTGAAGCTTTCTTT
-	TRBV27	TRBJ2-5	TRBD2	CASSPGASGTYQETQYF	TGTGCCAGCAGTCCCGGCGCTAGCGGGACGTACCAAGAGACCCAGTACTTC
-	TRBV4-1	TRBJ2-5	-	CASSQESGTTQETQYF	TGCGCCAGCAGCCAAGAGAGTGGGACAACCCAAGAGACCCAGTACTTC
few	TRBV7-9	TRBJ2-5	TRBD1	CASSFPRWGQYQETQYF	TGTGCCAGCAGCTTCCCAAGGTGGGGACAGTACCAAGAGACCCAGTACTTC
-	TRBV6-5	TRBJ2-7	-	CASSYSNSLSYEQYF	TGTGCCAGCAGTTACTCGAACAGCCTCTCCTACGAGCAGTACTTC
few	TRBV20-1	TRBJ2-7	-	CSARAGRDYEQYF	TGCAGTGCTAGAGCAGGTAGGGACTACGAGCAGTACTTC
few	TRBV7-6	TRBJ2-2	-	CASSLINEQTNTGELFF	TGTGCCAGCAGCTTAATAAACGAACAGACGAACACCGGGGAGCTGTTTTTT
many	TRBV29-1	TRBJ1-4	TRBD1	CSVVGGGPTNEKLFF	TGCAGCGTTGTAGGAGGGGGCCCCACTAATGAAAAACTGTTTTTT
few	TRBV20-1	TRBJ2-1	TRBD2	CSARGDMRGGKTYNEQFF	TGCAGTGCTAGGGGGGATATGCGGGGGGGAAAGACCTACAATGAGCAGTTCTTC
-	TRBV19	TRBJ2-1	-	CASSINKGNEQFF	TGTGCCAGTAGTATTAATAAAGGGAATGAGCAGTTCTTC
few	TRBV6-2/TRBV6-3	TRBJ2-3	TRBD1	CASSPSGRGIDTQYF	TGTGCCAGCAGTCCCTCTGGCAGGGGGATAGATACGCAGTATTTT
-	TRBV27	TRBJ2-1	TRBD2	CASSLIAGGTNEQFF	TGTGCCAGCAGTTTAATAGCGGGAGGGACCAATGAGCAGTTCTTC
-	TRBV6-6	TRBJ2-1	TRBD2	CASSLAEGYNEQFF	TGTGCCAGCAGTCTAGCGGAGGGCTACAATGAGCAGTTCTTC
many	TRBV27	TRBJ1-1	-	CATHTGKEAFF	TGTGCCACCCACACGGGGAAAGAAGCTTTCTTT
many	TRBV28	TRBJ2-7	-	CASSFRGAREYEQYF	TGTGCCAGCAGTTTCCGGGGGGCGCGAGAGTACGAGCAGTACTTC